This T cell receptor (beta chain) was captured by sequencing in a study of human T cells and chemical hapten exposure. Study information: Slight volume differences across pooled libraries mainly accounted for varying per-sample TCR yields.

Single cDNA molecules in the library carried unique molecular identifiers attached during preparation. In the authors' methods: Samples contained a median of roughly 100,000 TCRs, with a range of roughly 20,000 to 750,000. From the 5' RACE reads, TCRdb called clonotypes with MiXCR, one entry per CDR3 protein. The authors' filters were not applied to this entry. The table includes tens of thousands of distinct CDR3 sequences, 7% to 8% detected once. After removal of 7 bases from V and 9 bases from J, the junction contained 12 bases not matched to a gene. Germline V CDR1 and CDR2: MDHEN, SYDVKM. The CDR3 has 15 residues. Findings and caveats of the study: Unchanged with DPC sensitization were TCRs above 1 in 1000 frequency.

The template was total RNA from unfractionated whole blood. The table lists this clonotype with many counts. Its antigen is as yet unknown. The V call is TRBV28, the J call TRBJ2-7; 13 nucleotides align to TRBD2. The clonotype originates from a male donor in good health. The DNA for the CDR3 is TGTGCCAGCAAAACCTTCGGACTAGCGGGAGCCTGGCAGTACTTC. The encoded protein is CASKTFGLAGAWQYF.